This T cell receptor beta chain emerged from a study of blood T cells in healthy people across ages (dated by TCRdb to 2015 to 2017). Broadly, across the study: Template switching captured roughly one uniquely barcoded TCR beta cDNA molecule per two T cells in model experiments. Donors were grouped into four age groups: young (average roughly 15 years), middle-aged (under 40), aged (around 60) and long-lived (around 82). The study analyzed two additional independent replicas of 1 million unique cDNA reads from the same blood draw for two donors, one aged 18 to 30 and one aged 80 or older. Donors of different ages were randomly distributed across sequencing lanes to avoid experimental bias. To track age-related changes in TCR beta repertoire diversity, the study relied on deep sequencing normalized with unique cDNA molecular identifiers. Points the paper makes about the study in general: The CMV infection status of donors was not known, potentially confounding age-related changes in expanded clonotypes. Bulk unsorted PBMC profiling prevented conclusive comparison of naive and antigen-experienced compartments. Observed TCR beta diversity per million T cells fell roughly linearly with age, and a significant reduction was already apparent by age around 40. Estimates of total diversity from one million sequenced T cells were regarded as lower bounds and underestimates. Observed TCR beta diversity correlated strongly with the percentage of naive T cells measured by flow cytometry. Compared with the aged group, the long-lived group had more naive CD4+ T cells, fewer expanded clones and increased TCR diversity, suggesting age selection.

The library came from 5' RACE. The instrument was an Illumina HiSeq 2500. A second PCR of roughly 7 to 12 cycles was run with a J-beta primer mix and a sample-barcoded 5' primer. A template-switch 5' adaptor carrying 12 random nucleotides introduced a unique molecular identifier onto each TCR beta cDNA molecule. Each sample yielded at least 2.5 million CDR3-containing paired-end reads. The Mint cDNA synthesis kit, primed by a TRBC-specific oligonucleotide, was used to synthesize first-strand cDNA from all RNA. Following uracil-DNA glycosylase treatment, a first 18-cycle PCR with universal primers M1SS and BC2_uni_R was performed on all cDNA. Per the original workflow: Each sample was normalized by randomly selecting 1 million high-quality reads, each carrying a distinct molecular identifier. Instead of being binned into consensus sequences, reads with shared molecular identifiers were discarded. MiTCR, set to a Q25 quality threshold and the strictest error-elimination algorithm, was used for CDR3 identification, clonotype clustering and error correction. Lower-bound total TCR beta diversity was estimated with a nonparametric unseen species model using Euler transformation. The public reads were reprocessed in TCRdb via fastp at Q25 and MiXCR, keeping in-frame beta chains. CDR3 protein sequences are deduplicated, and each keeps its most common genes and DNA. TCRdb's processing, not the authors', yielded these V and J calls. This sample comprises fewer than 900,000 distinct CDR3 sequences, more than 40% of them detected only once. Around a fifth of the sample rests with the top ten.

This clonotype appeared a few times. The clone's antigen remains unknown. No per-base quality is available; no much larger clone lies one base away. The donors were 40 or so Caucasian individuals from Russia, aged roughly 6 to 100 years, who were systemically healthy. Each donor gave about 9.7 milliliters of peripheral blood, drawn into EDTA-treated Vacutainer tubes. Ficoll-Paque density-gradient centrifugation was used to isolate PBMCs, with at least 6.5 million per sample. Total RNA, at least 5 micrograms per sample, was extracted from PBMCs with Trizol reagent. Naive CD45RAhigh/CD27high T cell percentages were measured by flow cytometry on a PBMC aliquot from every donor. The CDR3 contains 15 residues, cysteine and phenylalanine counted. CDR3 DNA only is kept here, 45 bases in frame from base 1. From the germline V gene (reference sequence), CDR1 is LNHNV and CDR2 is YYDKDF. V sheds 0 bases and J sheds 1 base, leaving 9 bases between their ends.

The chain was built from TRBV15 and TRBJ1-1; there is no confident call for the D gene. This TCR came from an older woman in good health. Material: blood. The CDR3 region has the sequence CATSRDLAPNTEAFF. The nucleotide sequence is TGTGCCACCAGCAGAGATTTGGCACCGAACACTGAAGCTTTCTTT.